This T cell receptor (beta chain) was documented in a study of blood T cells in healthy people across ages (dated by TCRdb to 2013 to 2016). A note on the overall study: Template switching captured roughly one uniquely barcoded TCR beta cDNA molecule per two T cells in model experiments. Age-related changes in TCR beta repertoire diversity were measured in the study by deep sequencing normalized with unique cDNA molecular identifiers. Donors were grouped into four age groups: young (average roughly 17 years), middle-aged (roughly 37), aged (about 60) and long-lived (approximately 78). To avoid experimental bias, donors of different ages were randomly spread across the sequencing lanes. The study analyzed two additional independent replicas of 1 million unique cDNA reads from the same blood draw for two donors, one aged 18 to 30 and one aged 80 or older.

Donors were roughly 40 systemically healthy Caucasian individuals from Russia aged roughly 6 to 90 years. Around 9.7 milliliters of peripheral blood were collected from each donor into EDTA-treated Vacutainer tubes. PBMCs were isolated by Ficoll-Paque density-gradient centrifugation, with at least 6 million obtained per sample. Trizol reagent was used to extract total RNA from PBMCs, with at least 5.5 micrograms per sample. The percentages of naive CD45RAhigh/CD27high T cells were determined by flow cytometry on a PBMC aliquot from every donor. Library generation was performed with 5' RACE. Instrument on record: Illumina HiSeq 2500. A second PCR of about 7 to 12 cycles was run with a J-beta primer mix and a sample-barcoded 5' primer. A unique molecular identifier was introduced onto each TCR beta cDNA molecule by a template-switch 5' adaptor carrying 12 random nucleotides. At least 3 million CDR3-containing paired-end reads were obtained from each sample. All of the RNA was converted into first-strand cDNA using the Mint cDNA synthesis kit, with a TRBC-specific oligonucleotide serving as the primer. After uracil-DNA glycosylase treatment, a first 18-cycle PCR used universal primers M1SS and BC2_uni_R on all cDNA. As for the authors' bioinformatics: For normalization, 1 million high-quality reads were randomly selected from each sample, with every read carrying a distinct molecular identifier. Instead of being binned into consensus sequences, reads that shared molecular identifiers were thrown out. CDR3 identification, clonotype clustering and error correction used MiTCR with a Q25 quality threshold and the strictest error-elimination algorithm. Lower-bound total TCR beta diversity was estimated with a nonparametric unseen species model using Euler transformation. The public reads were reanalyzed by TCRdb: fastp trimming at Q25, MiXCR alignment, in-frame beta chains only. Every distinct CDR3 protein forms one entry, paired with its most common genes and DNA. V and J calls and clone size were set by TCRdb, not the authors. The sample contains roughly 680,000 distinct CDR3 sequences, around 21% of them found a single time. In total, the top ten clones hold roughly 3.6% of the sample.

This clonotype was seen a handful of times. Its antigen has not been determined. No much larger clone is present one base from it, and per-base qualities are unavailable. CDR1 is given as DFQATT and CDR2 as SNEGSKA, both from the germline V gene (reference sequence). The CDR3 covers 13 residues, taking in both the cysteine and the phenylalanine. The only DNA kept is the CDR3, 39 bases in frame from the first base. For this chain, trimming is 5 bases at the V end and 5 bases at the J end, and the number of junction bases without a gene match is 9. Beyond this particular receptor, the publication reports: Because donor CMV infection status was unknown, age-related changes in expanded clonotypes were potentially confounded. Estimates of total diversity based on one million sequenced T cells were considered lower bounds and underestimates. As age increased, observed TCR beta diversity per million T cells dropped in a roughly linear way, and a significant reduction was already evident by age roughly 36. Compared with the aged group, the long-lived group had more naive CD4+ T cells, fewer expanded clones and increased TCR diversity, a pattern suggesting age selection. Bulk unsorted PBMC profiling prevented conclusive comparison of naive and antigen-experienced compartments. There was a strong correlation between observed TCR beta diversity and the percentage of naive T cells measured by flow cytometry.

The chain links TRBV20-1 with TRBJ2-7; 7 junctional bases match TRBD1. The sequence was collected from a man in his 70s in good health. The sample consisted of blood. The sequence in DNA is TGCAGTGCTTCTAGGGGGCGAAGCGACGAGCAGTACTTC. This codes for CSASRGRSDEQYF.